This T cell receptor beta chain is from a study of shared clonotypes between healthy human individuals. Clones were sequenced by immunoSEQ multiplex PCR, and TCRdb holds only the in-frame ones, with some missing. The data show about 2.4 million clones, under 95% seen once. Trimming shortened V by 2 bases and J by 9 bases, and 11 bases separated the two germline ends. The germline CDR1 and CDR2 sequences are SNHLY and FYNNEI. This CDR3 comprises 13 residues. The chain recombines TRBV2 with TRBJ2-1; D is possibly TRBD1 (6 bases). This sequence originates from a young man in good health. Some clones in this sample may be carry-over from other donors' samples. Sequenced input: naive CD4+ T cells from PBMCs. The subset here: CD45RA+ positively selected. In DNA, the CDR3 is TGTGCCAGCAGTGAAATGAGGGGGACTGAGCAGTTCTTC. Translated: CASSEMRGTEQFF.